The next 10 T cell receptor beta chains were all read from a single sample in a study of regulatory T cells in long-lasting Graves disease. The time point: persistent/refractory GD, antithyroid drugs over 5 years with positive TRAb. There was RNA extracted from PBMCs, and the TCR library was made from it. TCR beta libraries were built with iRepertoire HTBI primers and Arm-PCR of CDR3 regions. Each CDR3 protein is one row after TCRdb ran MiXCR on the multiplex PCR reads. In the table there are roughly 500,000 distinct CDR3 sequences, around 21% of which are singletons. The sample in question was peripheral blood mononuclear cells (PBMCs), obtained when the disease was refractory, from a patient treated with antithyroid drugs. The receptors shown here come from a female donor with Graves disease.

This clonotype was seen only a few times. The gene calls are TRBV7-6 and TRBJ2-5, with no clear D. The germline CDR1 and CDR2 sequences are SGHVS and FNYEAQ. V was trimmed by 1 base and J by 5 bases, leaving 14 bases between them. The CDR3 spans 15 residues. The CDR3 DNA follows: TGTGCCAGCAGCTTAGGGGCGATGGTCGGGGAGACCCAGTACTTC. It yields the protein CASSLGAMVGETQYF.

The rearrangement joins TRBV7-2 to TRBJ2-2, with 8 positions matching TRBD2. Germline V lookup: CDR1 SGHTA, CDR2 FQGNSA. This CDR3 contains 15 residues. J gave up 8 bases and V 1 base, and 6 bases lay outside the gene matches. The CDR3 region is CASSLVVSGIGELFF. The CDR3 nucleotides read TGTGCCAGCAGCTTAGTGGTTAGCGGGATAGGGGAGCTGTTTTTT.

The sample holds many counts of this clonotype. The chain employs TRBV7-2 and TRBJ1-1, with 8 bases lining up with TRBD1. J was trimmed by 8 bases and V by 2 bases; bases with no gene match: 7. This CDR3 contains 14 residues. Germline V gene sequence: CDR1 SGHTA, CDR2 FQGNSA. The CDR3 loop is CASSLRGQVTEAFF. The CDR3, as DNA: TGTGCCAGCAGCTTAAGGGGACAGGTGACCGAAGCTTTCTTT. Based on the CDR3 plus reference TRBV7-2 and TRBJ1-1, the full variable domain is GAGVSQSPSNKVTEKGKDVELRCDPISGHTALYWYRQSLGQGLEFLIYFQGNSAPDKSGLPSDRFSAERTGGSVSTLTIQRTQQEDSAVYLCASSLRGQVTEAFFGQGTRLTVV.

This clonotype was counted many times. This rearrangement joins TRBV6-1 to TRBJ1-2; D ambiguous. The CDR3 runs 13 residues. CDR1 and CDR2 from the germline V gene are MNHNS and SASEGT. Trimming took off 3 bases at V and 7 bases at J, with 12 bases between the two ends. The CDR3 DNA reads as TGTGCCAGCAGTGATAGCGGGGTCGGTGGCTACACCTTC. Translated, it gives CASSDSGVGGYTF.

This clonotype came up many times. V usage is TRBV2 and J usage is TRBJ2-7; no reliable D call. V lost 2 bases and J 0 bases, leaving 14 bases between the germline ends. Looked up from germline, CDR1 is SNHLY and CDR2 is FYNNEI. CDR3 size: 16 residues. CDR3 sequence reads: CASSESGLVSSYEQYF. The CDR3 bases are TGTGCCAGCAGTGAAAGTGGGCTAGTGAGCTCCTACGAGCAGTACTTC.

The CDR3 loop reads CASSVQGAGGELFF. The DNA of the CDR3 is TGCGCCAGCAGCGTTCAGGGGGCCGGCGGGGAGCTGTTTTTT. The gene calls are TRBV5-1 and TRBJ2-2; TRBD1 matches 8 bases. Germline-derived CDR1 and CDR2 are SGHRS and YFSETQ. V lost 4 bases to trimming and J lost 7 bases; unmatched junction nucleotides: 6. This CDR3 is 14 amino acids long. Full variable domain (remainder filled in from reference TRBV5-1 and TRBJ2-2): KAGVTQTPRYLIKTRGQQVTLSCSPISGHRSVSWYQQTPGQGLQFLFEYFSETQRNKGNFPGRFSGRQFSNSRSEMNVSTLELGDSALYLCASSVQGAGGELFFGEGSRLTVL.

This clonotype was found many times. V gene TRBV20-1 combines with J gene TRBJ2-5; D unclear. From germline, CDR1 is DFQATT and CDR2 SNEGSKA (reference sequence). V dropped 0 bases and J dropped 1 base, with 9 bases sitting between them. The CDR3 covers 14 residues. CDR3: CSARDPDGQETQYF. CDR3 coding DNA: TGCAGTGCTAGAGATCCCGACGGCCAAGAGACCCAGTACTTC.

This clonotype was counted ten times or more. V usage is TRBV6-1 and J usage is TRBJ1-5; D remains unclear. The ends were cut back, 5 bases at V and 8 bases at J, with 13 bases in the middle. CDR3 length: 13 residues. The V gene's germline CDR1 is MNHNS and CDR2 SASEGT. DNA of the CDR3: TGTGCCAGCAGTCCAGCCCCGTCTGAGCCCCAGCATTTT. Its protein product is CASSPAPSEPQHF.

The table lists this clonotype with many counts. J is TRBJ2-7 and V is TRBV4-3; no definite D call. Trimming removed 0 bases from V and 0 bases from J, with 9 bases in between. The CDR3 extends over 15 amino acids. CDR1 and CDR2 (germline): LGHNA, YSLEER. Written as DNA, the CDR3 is TGCGCCAGCAGCCAAGATCACGACGGCTCCTACGAGCAGTACTTC. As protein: CASSQDHDGSYEQYF.

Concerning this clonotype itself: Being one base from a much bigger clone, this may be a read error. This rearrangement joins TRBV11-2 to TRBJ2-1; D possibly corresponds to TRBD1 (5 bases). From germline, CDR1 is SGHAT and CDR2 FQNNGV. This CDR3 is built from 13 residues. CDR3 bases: TGTGCCGGCAGCTTAGGGGTAGCCAATGAGCAGTTCTTC. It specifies CAGSLGVANEQFF.